This TCR beta chain was sequenced for a study of post-analysis software for immune sequencing data. Overall study: The study covered relapsing-remitting, secondary progressive and progressive-relapsing courses of multiple sclerosis.

TCR beta cDNA libraries included unique molecular identifiers. cDNA molecules numbering roughly 0.5 million came from roughly 1 to 10 million T cells. From the PCR reads, TCRdb called clonotypes with MiXCR, one entry per CDR3 protein. The sample lists 750,000 to 950,000 distinct CDR3 sequences; 53% were seen once. Study-level points and caveats: About five TRBV segments occurring more often in patients than controls included TRBV5-6, TRBV5-1 and TRBV20-1. Compared against controls, patients with multiple sclerosis displayed significantly lower normalized Chao1 diversity.

With regard to this clonotype: No antigen is known for it.

CDR3 size: 14 residues. Germline V gene lookup returns CDR1 WSHSY and CDR2 SAAADI. Trimming left V 6 bases short and J 5 bases short, with 16 bases between. The V and J genes are TRBV10-2 and TRBJ2-5, with D possibly TRBD2 on 6 matching bases. What was sequenced was blood. The receptor's source is a girl aged 5-17 years with multiple sclerosis. CDR3 coding DNA: TGCGCCAGCAGCGCCCGGGGGATCAGGGAGACCCAGTACTTC. Translation gives CASSARGIRETQYF.